Following are 27 T cell receptor beta chains from one sample sequenced in a study of T cell changes during pregnancy in multiple sclerosis. Profiling relied on immunoSEQ multiplex PCR, and the TCRdb table lists in-frame clones only, not all of them. Seen here are about 40,000 clones, roughly 90% observed once, and the top ten hold more than 1.4%. Material: PBMCs (not recorded whether the cells were cultured). Receptors were obtained from a female donor with multiple sclerosis, enrolled in a pregnancy study.

The chain carries TRBV2 and TRBJ2-6; D not resolved. The V end was cut by 4 bases, the J end by 2 bases, with 12 bases between. Per the germline V gene, CDR1 is SNHLY and CDR2 is FYNNEI. The CDR3 has 16 amino acids. For the CDR3, the DNA is TGTGCCAGCAGTGCCCCAGGCTGGGCTGGGGCCAACGTCCTGACTTTC. It yields the protein CASSAPGWAGANVLTF.

V is TRBV28 and J is TRBJ2-2; D is possibly TRBD2 (5 bases). The V gene's germline CDR1 is MDHEN and CDR2 SYDVKM. The CDR3 runs to 16 residues. Trimming shortened V by 7 bases and J by 5 bases, and 20 bases separated the two germline ends. The CDR3 DNA reads TGTGCCAGCAATACACCAATCGTCGGGAAGACCGGGGAGCTGTTTTTT. This translates into CASNTPIVGKTGELFF.

The chain joins TRBV6-5 to TRBJ2-7, with TRBD1 matching 9 bases. With 0 bases clipped from V and 3 bases from J, the junction kept 3 bases outside the gene matches. The CDR3 loop spans 15 amino acids. In germline, CDR1 is MNHEY, CDR2 SVGAGI. CDR3 nucleotide sequence: TGTGCCAGCAGTTACTCACAGGGGGCTGGCTACGAGCAGTACTTC. Translated, it gives CASSYSQGAGYEQYF.

The chain carries TRBV4-1 and TRBJ1-2; D is uncertain. The V gene's germline CDR1 is MGHRA and CDR2 YSYEKL. V was trimmed by 5 bases and J by 2 bases, leaving 18 bases between them. The CDR3 sequence is 16 residues long. As DNA, the CDR3 is TGCGCCAGCAGCGAAAGCGCCGGAGGGATCAACTATGGCTACACCTTC. This gives the protein CASSESAGGINYGYTF.

The chain uses TRBV5-1 and TRBJ2-5, with a tentative D call TRBD1 (5 bases). The CDR3 is made up of 16 amino acids. Germline loops: CDR1 SGHRS, CDR2 YFSETQ. The V end was cut by 0 bases, the J end by 3 bases, with 15 bases between. The CDR3, as DNA: TGCGCCAGCAGCTTGGTTGTGGGCTACAGGAAAGAGACCCAGTACTTC. Translating it yields CASSLVVGYRKETQYF. The whole variable domain, remainder taken from reference TRBV5-1 and TRBJ2-5, is KAGVTQTPRYLIKTRGQQVTLSCSPISGHRSVSWYQQTPGQGLQFLFEYFSETQRNKGNFPGRFSGRQFSNSRSEMNVSTLELGDSALYLCASSLVVGYRKETQYFGPGTRLLVL.

The gene calls are TRBV4-1 and TRBJ1-3, with a weak D call TRBD1 (5 bases). Germline V gene sequence: CDR1 MGHRA, CDR2 YSYEKL. The CDR3 has 15 residues. V lost 1 base and J lost 7, with 14 bases in between. The CDR3 DNA reads TGCGCCAGCAGCCAAGGGCAGGACACTCTCAACACCATATATTTT. The encoded protein is CASSQGQDTLNTIYF.

V is TRBV6-6 and J is TRBJ2-5; D is perhaps TRBD1 or TRBD2 (5 bases each). The V gene's germline CDR1 is MNHNY and CDR2 SVGAGI (reference sequence). The CDR3 totals 13 residues. Trimming removed 6 bases from V and 11 bases from J, with 19 bases in between. The DNA for the CDR3 is TGTGCCAGCAGGATGACAGCGGACGCTAGACAGTACTTC. As protein: CASRMTADARQYF.

This sequence joins TRBV2 and TRBJ1-1, with a tentative D call TRBD1 (5 bases). Trimming stripped 7 bases from V and 6 bases from J, with 12 bases between. The CDR3 contains 12 residues. Germline CDR1 and CDR2: SNHLY and FYNNEI. The CDR3, as DNA: TGTGCCAGCAACCCAGGGAAGGCTGAAGCTTTCTTT. Residues: CASNPGKAEAFF.

This sequence joins TRBV6-6 and TRBJ1-2; no reliable D call. Germline CDR1 MNHNY, CDR2 SVGAGI (reference sequence). V was pared by 8 bases and J by 4 bases, with 8 bases between. The CDR3 runs to 11 residues. The CDR3 nucleotides are TGTGCCAGCGGCTGGAGCTATGGCTACACCTTC. Translated, it gives CASGWSYGYTF.

The J gene is TRBJ1-2, the V gene TRBV13; D gene unclear. CDR3 length: 13 amino acids. V was clipped by 5 bases and J by 1 base, with 8 bases between them. CDR1 and CDR2 from the germline V gene are PRHDT and FYEKMQ (reference sequence). CDR3 loop: CASSLPDNYGYTF. DNA for the CDR3: TGTGCCAGCAGCCTCCCAGATAACTATGGCTACACCTTC.

This chain links TRBV19 with TRBJ2-3, with 9 bases matching TRBD2. The CDR3 sequence is 16 residues long. Germline loops: CDR1 LNHDA, CDR2 SQIVND (reference sequence). V dropped 3 bases and J dropped 3; count of bases not matched to a gene: 7. The CDR3, as DNA: TGTGCCAGTAGTATCCAAGCGGGGGGATCTACAGATACGCAGTATTTT. Translating it yields CASSIQAGGSTDTQYF.

The V gene is TRBV5-4, the J gene TRBJ2-5, with a tentative D call TRBD2 (6 bases). Trimming left V 7 bases short and J 3 bases short, with 13 bases between. Germline lookup yields CDR1 SGHNT and CDR2 YYREEE (reference sequence). This CDR3 contains 13 residues. Written as DNA, the CDR3 is TGTGCCAGCGGGAGGTCCCTAGAAGAGACCCAGTACTTC. Translation: CASGRSLEETQYF.

This sequence joins TRBV13 and TRBJ2-1; TRBD1 aligns across 7 bases. CDR1 is PRHDT and CDR2 is FYEKMQ in the germline V gene (reference sequence). The CDR3 totals 14 residues. V was clipped by 2 bases and J by 5 bases; unmatched bases: 3. DNA for the CDR3: TGTGCCAGCAGCTTAACCGGGACAGACAATGAGCAGTTCTTC. Residues: CASSLTGTDNEQFF.

This sequence joins TRBV5-1 and TRBJ1-1; weak D call: TRBD1 (6 bases). CDR1 SGHRS and CDR2 YFSETQ come from the germline V gene. Trimming removed 3 bases at V and 1 base at J, with 16 bases between. The CDR3 length is 16 residues. The CDR3 DNA sequence: TGCGCCAGCAGCTCGGGCACAGGGTCTTGGAACACTGAAGCTTTCTTT. Translation gives CASSSGTGSWNTEAFF.

The chain is built from TRBV28 and TRBJ1-2, with 8 nucleotides matching TRBD1. The V segment lost 7 bases and the J segment 3 bases; nucleotides outside the gene matches: 10. There are 15 residues in the CDR3. Germline-derived CDR1 and CDR2 are MDHEN and SYDVKM. CDR3 DNA: TGTGCCAGCACAGGGGGCGAATCCGCTGACTATGGCTACACCTTC. As protein: CASTGGESADYGYTF.

This clone was recorded a few times. The chain has TRBV19 and TRBJ1-5; 9 bases match TRBD1. This CDR3 comprises 15 residues. CDR1 is LNHDA, CDR2 SQIVND, per germline (reference sequence). V gave up 2 bases and J gave up 4 bases; unmatched junction bases: 3. For the CDR3, the DNA is TGTGCCAGTAGTATAAGGGGGACAGGGAATCAGCCCCAGCATTTT. As protein: CASSIRGTGNQPQHF. The variable domain in full, with the rest retrieved from reference TRBV19 and TRBJ1-5, is DGGITQSPKYLFRKEGQNVTLSCEQNLNHDAMYWYRQDPGQGLRLIYYSQIVNDFQKGDIAEGYSVSREKKESFPLTVTSAQKNPTAFYLCASSIRGTGNQPQHFGDGTRLSIL.

The chain joins TRBV19 to TRBJ2-5; D remains unclear. V lost 4 bases to trimming and J lost 4 bases, with 7 bases between them. Germline-derived CDR1 and CDR2 are LNHDA and SQIVND (reference sequence). The CDR3 length is 12 residues. The CDR3 here is CASSRGGETQYF. CDR3 bases: TGTGCCAGTAGTAGGGGTGGAGAGACCCAGTACTTC.

The count of this clone is one. The chain joins TRBV10-3 to TRBJ2-5; no definite D call. Trimming cost V 6 bases and J 2 bases, with 13 bases left between them. CDR3 size: 14 residues. The V gene's germline CDR1 is ENHRY and CDR2 SYGVKD. The CDR3: CAIRIDSVQETQYF. DNA for the CDR3: TGTGCCATCAGGATAGACTCCGTTCAAGAGACCCAGTACTTC.

This clone was seen a few times. This chain connects TRBV4-1 to TRBJ1-2; D not resolved. Germline-derived CDR1 and CDR2 are MGHRA and YSYEKL. Trimming shortened V by 0 bases and J by 8 bases, and 7 bases separated the two germline ends. The CDR3 is 12 residues long. CDR3 in DNA: TGCGCCAGCAGCCAAGAGGAGTTAGGCTACACCTTC. This codes for CASSQEELGYTF.

This clone came up a few times. The chain uses TRBV10-3 and TRBJ1-1; 7 nucleotides line up with TRBD1. Germline V gene data show CDR1 as ENHRY and CDR2 as SYGVKD. The CDR3 contains 13 residues. V lost 6 bases to trimming and J lost 4 bases; unmatched junction nucleotides: 5. This CDR3 is CAIRTGLGTEAFF. In DNA, the CDR3 is TGTGCCATCAGGACAGGGCTGGGCACTGAAGCTTTCTTT.

The V gene is TRBV11-2, the J gene TRBJ2-7; 10 positions agree with TRBD1. The CDR3 contains 15 residues. Unmatched junction bases numbered 8, after V lost 5 bases and J lost 4 bases. Germline V gene sequence: CDR1 SGHAT, CDR2 FQNNGV. The DNA of the CDR3 is TGTGCCAGCAGCGCAGCCGGGACAGGGGTGTACGAGCAGTACTTC. Its protein is CASSAAGTGVYEQYF.

The chain has TRBV5-6 and TRBJ1-2; D is uncertain. The CDR3 sequence is 15 residues long. Germline V gene data show CDR1 as SGHDT and CDR2 as YYEEEE. V lost 3 bases, J lost 2 bases, and 14 bases lay in between. The CDR3 bases are TGTGCCAGCAGCTCCCGTACGGGGATGAACTATGGCTACACCTTC. Protein sequence: CASSSRTGMNYGYTF.

The V call is TRBV5-4, the J call TRBJ2-5, with 11 bases lining up with TRBD1. Gene TRBJ2-7 matches the end of the DNA better, so the J call may be wrong. Germline V gene data show CDR1 as SGHNT and CDR2 as YYREEE (reference sequence). CDR3 length equals 15 residues. As DNA, the CDR3 is TGTGCCAGCAGCGAGGGGACAGGGGGAAACTACGAGCAGTACTTC. Its protein is CASSEGTGGNYEQYF.

This chain uses TRBV27 with TRBJ2-5; 8 positions match TRBD1. The ends lost 1 base at V and 5 bases at J; junction bases unmatched: 9. CDR3 length: 16 amino acids. Germline lookup yields CDR1 MNHEY and CDR2 SMNVEV (reference sequence). CDR3 DNA: TGTGCCAGCAGTTTATTATTTCAGGGGGCGCAGGAGACCCAGTACTTC. Protein product: CASSLLFQGAQETQYF.

CDR3 in DNA: TGTGCCAGCAGTTTCAGGTCCCAGGGCCATTCACCCCTCCACTTT. Translation: CASSFRSQGHSPLHF. The V call is TRBV27, the J call TRBJ1-6; a weak D match, TRBD1 (5 bases). V was pared by 3 bases and J by 8 bases, with 14 bases between. The CDR3 is 15 amino acids. The germline gives CDR1 MNHEY, CDR2 SMNVEV (reference sequence).

The CDR3 protein is CASRGTARGNTQYF. DNA of the CDR3: TGTGCCAGCAGAGGGACAGCGAGGGGAAATACGCAGTATTTT. The chain carries TRBV27 and TRBJ2-3; 7 nucleotides align to TRBD1. The CDR3 runs 14 residues. Germline V gene sequence: CDR1 MNHEY, CDR2 SMNVEV (reference sequence). Unmatched junction bases numbered 10, after V lost 6 bases and J lost 7 bases.

The V call is TRBV5-6, the J call TRBJ2-1, with D unclear. With 2 bases removed from V and 4 bases from J, the gap between germline ends came to 10 bases. The CDR3 loop spans 14 amino acids. The germline V gene encodes CDR1 SGHDT and CDR2 YYEEEE. CDR3 protein: CASSFRLVYNEQFF. The CDR3 bases are TGTGCCAGCAGCTTCCGGCTAGTTTACAATGAGCAGTTCTTC.